The clone carrying this T cell receptor beta chain was seen only a few times. The antigen remains undetermined. The entry originates in a study of post-analysis software for immune sequencing data. TCR beta cDNA libraries had unique molecular identifiers. In TCRdb, the PCR reads were re-called with MiXCR into one record per CDR3 protein. The table records around 500,000 distinct CDR3 sequences, approximately 31% of them present only once. Germline loops: CDR1 KGHSH, CDR2 LQKENI. CDR3 length equals 17 residues. Trimming stripped 2 bases from V and 4 bases from J, with 20 bases between. Study-wide results and caveats: Higher frequency in patients than in controls was seen for several TRBV segments, with TRBV5-6, TRBV5-1 and TRBV20-1 among them.

Sequenced sample: blood. The clonotype originates from a girl between 2 and 17 years old with multiple sclerosis. The chain carries TRBV18 and TRBJ1-1, with a weak D call TRBD1 (6 bases). The CDR3 nucleotides read TGTGCCAGCTCACCAGTTCAGGACAGATCACTTATCACTGAAGCTTTCTTT. Translated: CASSPVQDRSLITEAFF.